The clone carrying this T cell receptor beta chain was observed a few times. Here immunoSEQ multiplex PCR was the method, and the copy in TCRdb shows in-frame clones only, minus some. The table records roughly 220,000 clones, 65% to 70% of them present only once. This entry comes from a study of shared clonotypes between healthy human individuals. The CDR3 totals 13 residues. The V and J ends lost 2 bases and 5 bases respectively, with 9 bases between them. CDR1 and CDR2 (germline): WSHSY, SAAADI. Sequencing was done on a sample of memory CD4+ T cells sorted from blood. Subset denoted: CD45RA-negative fraction. The TCR comes from a man aged 30-40 years in good health. The chain combines TRBV10-2 with TRBJ1-1; D not certain. This chain's CDR3 is CASSEQIRTEAFF. The DNA for the CDR3 is TGCGCCAGCAGTGAGCAGATACGGACTGAAGCTTTCTTT.